The present T cell receptor (beta chain) was sequenced within a study of human T cells and chemical hapten exposure. TCRdb passed the RACE reads through MiXCR, listing each CDR3 protein once. This table holds roughly 100,000 distinct CDR3 sequences, roughly 8% found once. Germline values: CDR1 SGHAT, CDR2 FQDESV (reference sequence). The CDR3 length is 20 residues. Germline trimming cut 3 bases from V and 0 bases from J; bases unmatched to any gene: 18. This clonotype was seen many times. Time point: healthy volunteer bleed at 2 weeks. Unfractionated whole blood yielded total RNA. The TCR originated in a female donor in good health. Some clones in this sample may be carry-over from other donors' samples. Sequencing was performed on whole blood. The J gene is TRBJ2-3, the V gene TRBV11-1, with TRBD2 matching 7 bases. CDR3 bases: TGTGCCAGCAGCTTCGGGCCCTGGAAGAGCGGGAAAGATAGCACAGATACGCAGTATTTT. It specifies CASSFGPWKSGKDSTDTQYF.